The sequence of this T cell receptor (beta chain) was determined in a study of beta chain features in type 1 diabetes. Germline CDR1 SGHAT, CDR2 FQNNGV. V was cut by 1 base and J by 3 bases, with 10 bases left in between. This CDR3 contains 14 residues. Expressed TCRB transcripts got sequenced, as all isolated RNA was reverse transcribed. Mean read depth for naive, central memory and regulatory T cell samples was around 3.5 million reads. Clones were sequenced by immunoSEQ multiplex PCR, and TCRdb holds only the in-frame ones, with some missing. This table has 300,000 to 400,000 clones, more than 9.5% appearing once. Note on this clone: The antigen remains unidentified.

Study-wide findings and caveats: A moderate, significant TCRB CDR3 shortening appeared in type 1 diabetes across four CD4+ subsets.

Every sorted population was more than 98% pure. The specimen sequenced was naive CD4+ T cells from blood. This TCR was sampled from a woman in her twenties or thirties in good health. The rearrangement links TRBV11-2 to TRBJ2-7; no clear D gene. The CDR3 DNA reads TGTGCCAGCAGCTTAGCTACGAAGTACTACGAGCAGTACTTC. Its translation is CASSLATKYYEQYF. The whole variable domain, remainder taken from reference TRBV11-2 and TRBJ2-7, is EAGVAQSPRYKIIEKRQSVAFWCNPISGHATLYWYQQILGQGPKLLIQFQNNGVVDDSQLPKDRFSAERLKGVDSTLKIQPAKLEDSAVYLCASSLATKYYEQYFGPGTRLTVT.